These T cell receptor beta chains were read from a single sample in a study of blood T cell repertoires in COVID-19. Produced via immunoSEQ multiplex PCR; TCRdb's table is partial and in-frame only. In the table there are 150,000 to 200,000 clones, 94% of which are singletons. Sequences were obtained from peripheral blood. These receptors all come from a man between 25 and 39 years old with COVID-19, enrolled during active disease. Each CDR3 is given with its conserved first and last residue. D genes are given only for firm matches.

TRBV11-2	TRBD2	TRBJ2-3	CASSRTSGGSTDTQYF	TGTGCCAGCAGCCGAACTAGCGGGGGGAGCACAGATACGCAGTATTTT
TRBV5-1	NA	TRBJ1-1	CASSPSKGTSAGEAFF	TGCGCCAGCAGCCCCTCGAAAGGGACTTCGGCGGGTGAAGCTTTCTTT
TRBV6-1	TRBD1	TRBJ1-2	CASSGRAGGTNYGYTF	TGTGCCAGCAGTGGCCGGGCAGGGGGCACTAACTATGGCTACACCTTC
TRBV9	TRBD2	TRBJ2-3	CASSVVYGGERDTQYF	TGTGCCAGCAGCGTAGTATACGGGGGGGAGAGGGATACGCAGTATTTT
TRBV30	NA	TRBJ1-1	CAWIPRGGRAFF	TGTGCCTGGATACCCCGCGGGGGGAGAGCTTTCTTT
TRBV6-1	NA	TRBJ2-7	CASSESNTAYEQYF	TGTGCCAGCAGTGAAAGTAACACCGCCTACGAGCAGTACTTC
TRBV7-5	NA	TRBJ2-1	CVRSCTPLLAGGLNEQFF	TGTGTCAGAAGCTGCACTCCGTTACTAGCGGGGGGGCTGAATGAGCAGTTCTTC
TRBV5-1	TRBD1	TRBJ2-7	CASSPVGTGSTYEQYF	TGCGCCAGCAGTCCCGTAGGGACAGGGAGCACCTACGAGCAGTACTTC
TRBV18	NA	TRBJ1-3	CASSPGQSSGNTIYF	TGTGCCAGCTCACCAGGGCAGAGCTCTGGAAACACCATATATTTT
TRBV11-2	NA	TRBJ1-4	CASSLTGQHNEKLFF	TGTGCCAGCAGCTTAACTGGGCAGCACAATGAAAAACTGTTTTTT
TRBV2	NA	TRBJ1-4	CASMRQSNEKLFF	TGTGCCAGCATGAGGCAGTCGAATGAAAAACTGTTTTTT